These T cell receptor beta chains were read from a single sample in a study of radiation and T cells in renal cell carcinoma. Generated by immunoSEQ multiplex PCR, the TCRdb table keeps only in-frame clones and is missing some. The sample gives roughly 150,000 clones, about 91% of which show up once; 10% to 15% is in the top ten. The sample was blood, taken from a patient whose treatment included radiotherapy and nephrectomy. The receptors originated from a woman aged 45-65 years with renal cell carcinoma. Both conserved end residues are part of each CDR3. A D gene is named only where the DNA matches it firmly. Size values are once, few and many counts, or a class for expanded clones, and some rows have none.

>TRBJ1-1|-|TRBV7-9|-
TGTGCCAGCAGCGGGGGCGGGGTTAGCATGAACACTGAAGCTTTCTTT
CASSGGGVSMNTEAFF
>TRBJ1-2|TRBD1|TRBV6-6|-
TGTGCCAGCAGCCCCGGGACAGGGGGCCTGAGGGGCTACACCTTC
CASSPGTGGLRGYTF
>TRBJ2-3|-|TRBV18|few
TGTGCCAGCTCCACCCGACAGCCCGACACAGATACGCAGTATTTT
CASSTRQPDTDTQYF
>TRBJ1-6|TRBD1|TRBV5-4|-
TGTGCCAGCAGCGACGGACAGGGTAATTCACCCCTCCACTTT
CASSDGQGNSPLHF
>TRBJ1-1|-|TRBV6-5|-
TGTGCCAGCAGACTCCGGGGGGGCACTGAAGCTTTCTTT
CASRLRGGTEAFF
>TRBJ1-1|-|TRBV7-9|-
TGTGCCAGCAGCCCCAGGGAGCGAGCGGGGAACACTGAAGCTTTCTTT
CASSPRERAGNTEAFF
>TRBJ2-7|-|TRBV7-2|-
TGTGCCAGCAGCTTACCGGGCCACTCCTACGAGCAGTACTTC
CASSLPGHSYEQYF
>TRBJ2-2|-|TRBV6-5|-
TGTGCCAGCAGTTACCTGCGGGACACCGGGGAGCTGTTTTTT
CASSYLRDTGELFF
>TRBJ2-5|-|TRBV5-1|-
TGCGCCAGCAGCTTACAGGGCATTGGAGAGACCCAGTACTTC
CASSLQGIGETQYF
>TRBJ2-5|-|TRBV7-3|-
TGTGCCAGCAGCTTAAATGGGGTTCAAGAGACCCAGTACTTC
CASSLNGVQETQYF
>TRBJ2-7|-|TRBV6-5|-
TGTGCCAGCAGTTACTCGGGCCTGTTCCACTACGAGCAGTACTTC
CASSYSGLFHYEQYF
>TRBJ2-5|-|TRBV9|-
TGTGCCAGCAGCGTATCACAGCTACAAGAGACCCAGTACTTC
CASSVSQLQETQYF
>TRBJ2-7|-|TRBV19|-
TGTGCCAGCTCCGACAGCTACGAGCAGTACTTC
CASSDSYEQYF
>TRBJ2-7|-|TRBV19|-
TGTGCCAGCTCAACACAGGGGACTTATACATACGAGCAGTACTTC
CASSTQGTYTYEQYF
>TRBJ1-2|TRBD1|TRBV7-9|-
TGTGCCAGCAGCCCGTCCTTTCAGGGGGGTGGCTACACCTTC
CASSPSFQGGGYTF
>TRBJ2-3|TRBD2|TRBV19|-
TGTGCCAGTTCGACTAGCGGTTACACAGATACGCAGTATTTT
CASSTSGYTDTQYF
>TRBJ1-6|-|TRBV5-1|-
TGCGCCAGCAGCCCCGAGGGAAGCGGTAGCACTTCACCCCTCCACTTT
CASSPEGSGSTSPLHF
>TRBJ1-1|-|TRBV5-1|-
TGCGCCAGCAGCTTGGTAACAGGTTCTGGTACTGAAGCTTTCTTT
CASSLVTGSGTEAFF
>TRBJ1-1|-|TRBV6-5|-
TGTGCCAGCAGAGGGAACACTGAAGCTTTCTTT
CASRGNTEAFF
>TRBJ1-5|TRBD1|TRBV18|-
TGTGCCAGCTCACCATCAAGACAGGGGGTCGATCAGCCCCAGCATTTT
CASSPSRQGVDQPQHF
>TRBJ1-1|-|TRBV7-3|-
TGTGCCAGCAGAAGGCAGCAGAACACTGAAGCTTTCTTT
CASRRQQNTEAFF
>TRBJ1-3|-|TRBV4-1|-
TGCGCCAGCAGCCAAGGAGACATAAGTGGAAACACCATATATTTT
CASSQGDISGNTIYF
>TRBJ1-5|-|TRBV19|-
TGTGCCAGTAGTATAGGTTTAACAGGCGAAAATCAGCCCCAGCATTTT
CASSIGLTGENQPQHF
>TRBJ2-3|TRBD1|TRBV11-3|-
TGTGCCAGCAGCAAAGGACAGGGGGCAAGAGATACGCAGTATTTT
CASSKGQGARDTQYF
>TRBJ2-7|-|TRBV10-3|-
TGTGCCATCAGTGAACAGGGAGCGGGCGAGCAGTACTTC
CAISEQGAGEQYF
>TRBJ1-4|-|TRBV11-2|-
TGTGCCAGCAGCTTAGGGCAAGTTGGAAAACTGTTTTTT
CASSLGQVGKLFF
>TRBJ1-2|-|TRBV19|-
TGTGCCAGTAGTAAGGAGGGTTCTAACTATGGCTACACCTTC
CASSKEGSNYGYTF
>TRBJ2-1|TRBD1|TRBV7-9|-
TGTGCCAGCAGCGCTCTCGGGACAGGGGGTCGCAATGAGCAGTTCTTC
CASSALGTGGRNEQFF
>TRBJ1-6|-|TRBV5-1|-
TGCGCCAGCAGCGGCAGCTCCTATAATTCACCCCTCCACTTT
CASSGSSYNSPLHF
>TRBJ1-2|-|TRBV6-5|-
TGTGCCAGCAGTTACTCAGCAGGGGTTTTCTATGGCTACACCTTC
CASSYSAGVFYGYTF
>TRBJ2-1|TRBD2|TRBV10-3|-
TGTGCCATCAGTGGGACTAGCGAATTCTACAATGAGCAGTTCTTC
CAISGTSEFYNEQFF
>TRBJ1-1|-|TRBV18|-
TGTGCCAGCTCACCACGGCCGGGCACTGAAGCTTTCTTT
CASSPRPGTEAFF
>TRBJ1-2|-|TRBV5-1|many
TGCGCCAGCAGCCATAGAGGGGGTGGCTACACCTTC
CASSHRGGGYTF
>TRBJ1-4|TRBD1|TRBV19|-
TGTGCCAGTAGTATCGTCCAGGGGGAAGGGGGTAAACTGTTTTTT
CASSIVQGEGGKLFF
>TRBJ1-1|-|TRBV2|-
TGTGCCAGCAGCGGAGGGTGGGAGGACACTGAAGCTTTCTTT
CASSGGWEDTEAFF
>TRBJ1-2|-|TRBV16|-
TGTGCCAGCAGCCAATCCACAGCGCAGGGCTACACCTTC
CASSQSTAQGYTF
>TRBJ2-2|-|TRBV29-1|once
TGCAGCGTTGCCCGGGCTAACACCGGGGAGCTGTTTTTT
CSVARANTGELFF
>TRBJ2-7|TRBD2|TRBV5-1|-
TGCGCCAGCAGCTCAACTAGCGGGGGGCCCTACGAGCAGTACTTC
CASSSTSGGPYEQYF
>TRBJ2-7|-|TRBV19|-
TGTGCCAGTAGTTCTACGCCTGGGAGCTCCTACGAGCAGTACTTC
CASSSTPGSSYEQYF
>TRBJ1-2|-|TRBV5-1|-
TGCGCCAGCGAAGTTGGGGACGCCGGGGGTTATGGCTACACCTTC
CASEVGDAGGYGYTF
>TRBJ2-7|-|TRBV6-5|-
TGTGCCAGCAGTTTAGGGACTGACCTCTACGAGCAGTACTTC
CASSLGTDLYEQYF